The clone carrying this TCR beta chain was seen a few times. Its target is unknown. Every bit of the isolated RNA underwent reverse transcription, so sequencing read expressed TCRB transcripts. Regulatory, naive and central memory T cell samples averaged approximately 3.3 million reads. The assay was immunoSEQ multiplex PCR, and TCRdb's table has in-frame clones only and misses some. The sample has some 410,000 clones; about 15% are singletons. From germline, CDR1 is MNHEY and CDR2 SVGAGI. This CDR3 is 13 amino acids long. With 5 bases removed from V and 7 bases from J, the gap between germline ends came to 12 bases. The data were taken from a study of beta chain features in type 1 diabetes. General study points: The study found fewer insertions and more deletions at VDJ junctions in type 1 diabetes patients. Within the patient group, naive, central memory and Treg TCRB repertoires appeared more similar to each other than within healthy donors.

The V and J genes are TRBV6-5 and TRBJ2-1; D may be TRBD2 (6 bases). Sequenced: naive CD4+ T cells from blood. This TCR was recovered from a man aged 25 to 45 in good health. In DNA form, the CDR3 reads TGTGCCAGCAGTGAGGGACTGCTGAATGAGCAGTTCTTC. Amino acids: CASSEGLLNEQFF.